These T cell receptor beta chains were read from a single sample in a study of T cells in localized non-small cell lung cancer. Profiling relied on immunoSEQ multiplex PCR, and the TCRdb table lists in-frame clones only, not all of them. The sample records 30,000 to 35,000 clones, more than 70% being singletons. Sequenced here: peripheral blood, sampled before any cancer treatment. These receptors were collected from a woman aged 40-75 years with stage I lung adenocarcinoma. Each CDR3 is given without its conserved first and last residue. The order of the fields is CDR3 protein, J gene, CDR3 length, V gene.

CDR3aa: ASSQGGHQETQY
j_gene: TRBJ2-5
len: 12
v_gene: TRBV7-9

CDR3aa: ASSGTGGYEQY
j_gene: TRBJ2-7
len: 11
v_gene: TRBV7-9

CDR3aa: ASNLREGNEKLF
j_gene: TRBJ1-4
len: 12
v_gene: TRBV19

CDR3aa: ASSRLQGDTDTQY
j_gene: TRBJ2-3
len: 13
v_gene: TRBV18

CDR3aa: ASSGYGYT
j_gene: TRBJ1-2
len: 8
v_gene: TRBV9

CDR3aa: ASIVPSSGQGRETQY
j_gene: TRBJ2-5
len: 15
v_gene: TRBV25-1

CDR3aa: SARGGPLTDTQY
j_gene: TRBJ2-3
len: 12
v_gene: TRBV29-1

CDR3aa: ASRVTSGGYNEQF
j_gene: TRBJ2-1
len: 13
v_gene: TRBV6-1

CDR3aa: ASKEVGGPSYEQY
j_gene: TRBJ2-7
len: 13
v_gene: TRBV6-5

CDR3aa: ASSLDPSGGASSYEQY
j_gene: TRBJ2-7
len: 16
v_gene: TRBV5-4

CDR3aa: ASSIDTSYEQY
j_gene: TRBJ2-7
len: 11
v_gene: TRBV19

CDR3aa: ASSSLPDTQY
j_gene: TRBJ2-3
len: 10
v_gene: TRBV6-6

CDR3aa: ASSPTSGGPYNEQF
j_gene: TRBJ2-1
len: 14
v_gene: TRBV9

CDR3aa: ASSLATGANQPQH
j_gene: TRBJ1-5
len: 13
v_gene: TRBV27

CDR3aa: ASSEVASPEAF
j_gene: TRBJ1-1
len: 11
v_gene: TRBV2

CDR3aa: ASSLGTGSYEQY
j_gene: TRBJ2-7
len: 12
v_gene: TRBV7-9

CDR3aa: ASSPSGTGNSGYT
j_gene: TRBJ1-2
len: 13
v_gene: TRBV7-3

CDR3aa: ASSLDTGELF
j_gene: TRBJ2-2
len: 10
v_gene: TRBV5-4

CDR3aa: ASRARTGGAGQPQH
j_gene: TRBJ1-5
len: 14
v_gene: TRBV2

CDR3aa: ASSLEVSASYEQY
j_gene: TRBJ2-7
len: 13
v_gene: TRBV5-1

CDR3aa: ASRPGLTNEKLF
j_gene: TRBJ1-4
len: 12
v_gene: TRBV6-5

CDR3aa: ASSLGGRSYGYT
j_gene: TRBJ1-2
len: 12
v_gene: TRBV7-9

CDR3aa: ASSLGPRDSNIQY
j_gene: TRBJ2-4
len: 13
v_gene: TRBV5-1

CDR3aa: ASSYRLMNTEAF
j_gene: TRBJ1-1
len: 12
v_gene: TRBV6-5

CDR3aa: ASSYPLGGGRSEQF
j_gene: TRBJ2-1
len: 14
v_gene: TRBV6-5

CDR3aa: ASSFYGARLTEAF
j_gene: TRBJ1-1
len: 13
v_gene: TRBV5-8

CDR3aa: ASSLLGDGATDTQY
j_gene: TRBJ2-3
len: 14
v_gene: TRBV18

CDR3aa: ASSIKNGGQTQY
j_gene: TRBJ2-5
len: 12
v_gene: TRBV19

CDR3aa: ASSRGRSNQPQH
j_gene: TRBJ1-5
len: 12
v_gene: TRBV19

CDR3aa: ASSLSGEETQY
j_gene: TRBJ2-5
len: 11
v_gene: TRBV27

CDR3aa: ASSSLIAGQETQY
j_gene: TRBJ2-5
len: 13
v_gene: TRBV7-2

CDR3aa: ASSTGTPRDSPLH
j_gene: TRBJ1-6
len: 13
v_gene: TRBV9

CDR3aa: TSSQGDSTAYEQY
j_gene: TRBJ2-7
len: 13
v_gene: TRBV1

CDR3aa: ASSLDVSAVGYEQY
j_gene: TRBJ2-7
len: 14
v_gene: TRBV5-1

CDR3aa: ASSYAENTGELF
j_gene: TRBJ2-2
len: 12
v_gene: TRBV6-5

CDR3aa: ATSSGLAGGEADTQY
j_gene: TRBJ2-3
len: 15
v_gene: TRBV10-3

CDR3aa: ASSLEASGGVNTGELF
j_gene: TRBJ2-2
len: 16
v_gene: TRBV7-3

CDR3aa: ASSPPYGMNTEAF
j_gene: TRBJ1-1
len: 13
v_gene: TRBV18